Reported below is one TCR beta chain. Its antigen is undetermined. The CDR3 covers 14 residues. The data derive from a study of shared clonotypes between healthy human individuals. Regarding the study as a whole: For sorted subsets, rarefaction showed incomplete sequencing despite large depth.

Per the original methods: Junction-only sequences without quality scores were provided by ImmunoSEQ, so filtering was different. Repertoires were generated with immunoSEQ multiplex PCR, while TCRdb's copy carries only in-frame clones and drops some. V and J calls and clone size come straight from that table; D and trimming were deduced from the DNA. The data show some 1 million clones, with roughly 70% seen just once and around 1.5% held by the top ten. Splitting of CD4+ cells produced CD45RA+ naive and CD45RA-negative memory subsets. This TCR was recovered from a man aged 18 to 29 in good health. This sequence joins TRBV21-1 and TRBJ2-4. TRBV21-1 is deemed a pseudogene. The source material was memory CD4+ T cells sorted from blood. The subset here: CD45RA-negative fraction. The CDR3 DNA is TGTGCCAGCAGCAAAGAGTGGGGCAAAAACATTCAGTACTTC. Translated: CASSKEWGKNIQYF.